The T cell receptor beta chain under discussion was sequenced for a study of shared clonotypes between healthy human individuals. Regarding the study as a whole: Larger estimated richness was generally seen in naive subsets than in memory subsets.

The length of the CDR3 is 12 residues. CDR1 and CDR2 from the germline V gene are LNHDA and SQIVND (reference sequence). CD45RO negativity and positive selection for CCR7 defined naive CD8 cells, a population that excluded terminally differentiated effector memory CD45RA+ cells. Concerning this clone: Its antigen is unidentified.

As originally analysed: With immunoSEQ giving junction-only sequences and no quality scores, filtering differed. Clones were sequenced by immunoSEQ multiplex PCR, and TCRdb holds only the in-frame ones, with some missing. For V, J and clone size, that table is used; D and trimming come from the DNA. The table lists under 2,000,000 clones, just under 95% of them singletons, with 1% to 1.5% in the top ten. The receptor was derived from a young man in good health. The sample was naive CD8+ T cells sorted from blood. V and J are TRBV19 and TRBJ2-7; D perhaps matches TRBD2 (6 bases). Here the CDR3 reads CASGYNSYEQYF. CDR3 nucleotide sequence: TGTGCAAGCGGGTACAACTCCTACGAGCAGTACTTC.